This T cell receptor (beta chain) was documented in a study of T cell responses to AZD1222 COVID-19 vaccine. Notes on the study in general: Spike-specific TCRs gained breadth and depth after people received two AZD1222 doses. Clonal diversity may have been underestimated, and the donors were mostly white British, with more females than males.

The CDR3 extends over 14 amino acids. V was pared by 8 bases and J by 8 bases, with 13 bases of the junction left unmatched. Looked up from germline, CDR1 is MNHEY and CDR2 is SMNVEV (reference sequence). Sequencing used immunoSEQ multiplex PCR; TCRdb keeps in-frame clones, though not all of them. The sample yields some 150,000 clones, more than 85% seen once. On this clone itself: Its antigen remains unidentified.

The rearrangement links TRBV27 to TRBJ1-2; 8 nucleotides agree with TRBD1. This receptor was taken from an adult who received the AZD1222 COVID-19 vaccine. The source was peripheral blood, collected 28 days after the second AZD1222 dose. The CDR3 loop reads CASDPGGRGLGYTF. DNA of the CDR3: TGTGCCAGCGACCCGGGTGGCAGGGGGCTAGGCTACACCTTC.